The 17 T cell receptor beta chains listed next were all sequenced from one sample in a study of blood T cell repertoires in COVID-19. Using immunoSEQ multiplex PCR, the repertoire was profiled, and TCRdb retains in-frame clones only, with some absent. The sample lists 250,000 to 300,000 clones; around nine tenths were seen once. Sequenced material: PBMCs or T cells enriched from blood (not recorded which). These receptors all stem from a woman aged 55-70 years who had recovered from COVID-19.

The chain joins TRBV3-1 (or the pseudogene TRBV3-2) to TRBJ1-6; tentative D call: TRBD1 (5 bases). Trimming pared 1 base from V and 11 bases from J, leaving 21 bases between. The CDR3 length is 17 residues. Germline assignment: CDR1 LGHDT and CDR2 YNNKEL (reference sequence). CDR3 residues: CASSQVSGRAREPPLHF. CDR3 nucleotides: TGTGCCAGCAGCCAAGTATCAGGCAGGGCAAGAGAGCCACCCCTCCACTTT.

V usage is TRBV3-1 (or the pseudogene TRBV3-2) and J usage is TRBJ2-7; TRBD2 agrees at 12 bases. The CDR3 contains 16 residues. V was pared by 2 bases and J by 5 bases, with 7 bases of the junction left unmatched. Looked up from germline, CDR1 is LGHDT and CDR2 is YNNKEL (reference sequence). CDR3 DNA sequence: TGTGCCAGCAGCCAACATAGACTAGCGGGAGTAGACGAGCAGTACTTC. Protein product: CASSQHRLAGVDEQYF.

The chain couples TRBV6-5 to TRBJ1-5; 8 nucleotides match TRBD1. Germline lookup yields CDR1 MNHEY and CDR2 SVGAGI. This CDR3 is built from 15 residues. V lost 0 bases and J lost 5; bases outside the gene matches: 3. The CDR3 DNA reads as TGTGCCAGCAGTTACTCGGGACAGGCTCATCAGCCCCAGCATTTT. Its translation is CASSYSGQAHQPQHF.

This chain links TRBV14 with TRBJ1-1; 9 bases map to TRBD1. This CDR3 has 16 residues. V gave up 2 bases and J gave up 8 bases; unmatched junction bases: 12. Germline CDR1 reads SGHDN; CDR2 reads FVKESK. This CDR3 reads CASSQFQTGQGLEAFF. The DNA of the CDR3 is TGTGCCAGCAGCCAATTCCAGACGGGACAGGGCTTAGAAGCTTTCTTT.

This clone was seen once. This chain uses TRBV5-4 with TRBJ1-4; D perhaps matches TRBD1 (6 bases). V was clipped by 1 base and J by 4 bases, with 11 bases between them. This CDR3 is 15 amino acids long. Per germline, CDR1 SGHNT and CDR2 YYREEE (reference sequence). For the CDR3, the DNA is TGTGCCAGCAGCTTGCAGGACAGAGATAATGAAAAACTGTTTTTT. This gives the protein CASSLQDRDNEKLFF.

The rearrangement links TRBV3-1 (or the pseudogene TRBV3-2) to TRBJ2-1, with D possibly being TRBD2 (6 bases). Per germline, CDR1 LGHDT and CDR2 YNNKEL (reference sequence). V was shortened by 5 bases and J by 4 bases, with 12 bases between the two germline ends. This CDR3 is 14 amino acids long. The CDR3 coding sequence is TGTGCCAGCAGCTTATCGGGAGAATACAATGAGCAGTTCTTC. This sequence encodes CASSLSGEYNEQFF.

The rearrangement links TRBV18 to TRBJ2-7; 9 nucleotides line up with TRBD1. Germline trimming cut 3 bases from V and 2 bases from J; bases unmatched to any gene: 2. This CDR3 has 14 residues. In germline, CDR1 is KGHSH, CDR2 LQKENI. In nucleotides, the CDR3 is TGTGCCAGCTCACCCGACAGGGGGGCCTACGAGCAGTACTTC. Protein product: CASSPDRGAYEQYF.

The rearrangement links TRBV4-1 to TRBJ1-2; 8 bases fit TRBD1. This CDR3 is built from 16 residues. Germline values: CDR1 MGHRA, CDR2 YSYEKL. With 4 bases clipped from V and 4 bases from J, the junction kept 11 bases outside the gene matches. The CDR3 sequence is CASSLRGQALGYGYTF. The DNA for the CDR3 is TGCGCCAGCAGCCTCAGGGGGCAGGCTTTGGGCTATGGCTACACCTTC.

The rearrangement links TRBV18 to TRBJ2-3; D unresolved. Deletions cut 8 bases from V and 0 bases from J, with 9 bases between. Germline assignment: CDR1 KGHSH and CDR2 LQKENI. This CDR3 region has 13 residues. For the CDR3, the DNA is TGTGCCAGCGGCCCAGATAGCACAGATACGCAGTATTTT. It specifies CASGPDSTDTQYF.

CDR3 in amino acids: CASSGDRGGTEAFF. As DNA, the CDR3 is TGTGCCAGCAGTGGGGACAGGGGGGGAACTGAAGCTTTCTTT. This chain links TRBV2 with TRBJ1-1; TRBD1 matches 11 bases. The germline CDR1 and CDR2 sequences are SNHLY and FYNNEI. V shed 4 bases, J shed 5 bases, and the junction held 3 bases outside the gene matches. The CDR3 consists of 14 residues. Supplemented by reference TRBV2 and TRBJ1-1, the full variable domain reads EPEVTQTPSHQVTQMGQEVILRCVPISNHLYFYWYRQILGQKVEFLVSFYNNEISEKSEIFDDQFSVERPDGSNFTLKIRSTKLEDSAMYFCASSGDRGGTEAFFGQGTRLTVV.

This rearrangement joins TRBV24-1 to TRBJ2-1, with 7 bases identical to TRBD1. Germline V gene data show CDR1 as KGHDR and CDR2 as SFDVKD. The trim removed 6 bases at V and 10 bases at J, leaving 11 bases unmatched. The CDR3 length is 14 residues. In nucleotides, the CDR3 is TGTGCCACCAGTAGACAGGGCCCCCTTACAGAGCAGTTCTTC. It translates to CATSRQGPLTEQFF.

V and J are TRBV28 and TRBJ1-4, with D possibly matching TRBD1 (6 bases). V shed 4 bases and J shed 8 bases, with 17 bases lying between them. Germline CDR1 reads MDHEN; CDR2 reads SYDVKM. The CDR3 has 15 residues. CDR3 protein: CASSSPAGAMEKLFF. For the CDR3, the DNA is TGTGCCAGCAGTTCGCCCGCGGGGGCGATGGAAAAACTGTTTTTT.

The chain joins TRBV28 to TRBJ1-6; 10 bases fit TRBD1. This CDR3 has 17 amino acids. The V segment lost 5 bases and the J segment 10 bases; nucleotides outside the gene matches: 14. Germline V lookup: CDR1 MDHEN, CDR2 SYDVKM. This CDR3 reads CASSPILGTGDQSPLHF. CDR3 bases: TGTGCCAGCAGTCCCATCCTCGGGACAGGGGATCAATCACCCCTCCACTTT.

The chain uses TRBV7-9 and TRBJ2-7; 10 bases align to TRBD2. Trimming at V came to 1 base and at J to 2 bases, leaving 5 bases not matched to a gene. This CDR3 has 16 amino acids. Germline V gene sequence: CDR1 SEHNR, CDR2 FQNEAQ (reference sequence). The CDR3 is CASSLGTSGITYEQYF. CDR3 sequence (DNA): TGTGCCAGCAGCTTAGGGACTAGCGGCATCACCTACGAGCAGTACTTC. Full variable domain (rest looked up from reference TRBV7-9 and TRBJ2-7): DTGVSQNPRHKITKRGQNVTFRCDPISEHNRLYWYRQTLGQGPEFLTYFQNEAQLEKSRLLSDRFSAERPKGSFSTLEIQRTEQGDSAMYLCASSLGTSGITYEQYFGPGTRLTVT.

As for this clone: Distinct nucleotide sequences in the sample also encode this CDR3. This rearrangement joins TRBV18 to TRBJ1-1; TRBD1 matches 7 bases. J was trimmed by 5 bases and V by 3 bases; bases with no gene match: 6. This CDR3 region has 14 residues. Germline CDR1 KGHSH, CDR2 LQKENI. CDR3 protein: CASSPDRVGTEAFF. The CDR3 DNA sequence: TGTGCCAGCTCACCTGACAGGGTGGGGACTGAAGCTTTCTTT.

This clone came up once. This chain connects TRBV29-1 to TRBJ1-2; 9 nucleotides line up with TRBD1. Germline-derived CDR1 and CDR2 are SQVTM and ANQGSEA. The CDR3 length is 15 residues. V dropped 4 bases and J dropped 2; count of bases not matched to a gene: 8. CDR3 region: CSVVIQGASNYGYTF. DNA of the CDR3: TGCAGCGTTGTAATACAGGGGGCGTCGAACTATGGCTACACCTTC.

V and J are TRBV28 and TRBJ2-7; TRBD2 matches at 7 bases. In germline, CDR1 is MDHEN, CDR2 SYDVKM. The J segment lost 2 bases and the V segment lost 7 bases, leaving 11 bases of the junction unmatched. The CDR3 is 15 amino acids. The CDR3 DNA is TGTGCCAGCATCGCGCCCGGGCTAGCGGCCTACGAGCAGTACTTC. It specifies CASIAPGLAAYEQYF.